Listed here are 22 T cell receptor beta chains from one sample, sequenced in a study of shared clonotypes between healthy human individuals. Profiling relied on immunoSEQ multiplex PCR, and the TCRdb table lists in-frame clones only, not all of them. The sample has 950,000 to 1,100,000 clones, approximately 70% seen once. Sequencing input: memory CD4+ T cells sorted from blood. As to subset: CD45RA-negative fraction. These receptors all come from a man between 18 and 29 years old in good health.

This chain connects TRBV7-8 to TRBJ2-7; tentatively, D is TRBD2 (5 bases). The V gene lost 1 base and the J gene lost 6 bases, with 13 bases spanning the gap. Looked up from germline, CDR1 is SGHVS and CDR2 is FQNEAQ. This CDR3 has 14 amino acids. In DNA, the CDR3 is TGTGCCAGCAGCTTAGGTAAACTAGTCTTCGAGCAGTACTTC. It codes for CASSLGKLVFEQYF.

The chain has TRBV5-1 and TRBJ2-5, with a tentative D call TRBD2 (6 bases). The CDR3 length is 15 residues. Germline V gene sequence: CDR1 SGHRS, CDR2 YFSETQ. V lost 4 bases to trimming and J lost 5 bases, with 18 bases between them. CDR3 coding DNA: TGCGCCAGCAGCGGGGTAGCGGAGACATGGGAGACCCAGTACTTC. Translated: CASSGVAETWETQYF. Filled out from reference TRBV5-1 and TRBJ2-5, the complete variable domain reads KAGVTQTPRYLIKTRGQQVTLSCSPISGHRSVSWYQQTPGQGLQFLFEYFSETQRNKGNFPGRFSGRQFSNSRSEMNVSTLELGDSALYLCASSGVAETWETQYFGPGTRLLVL.

The chain couples TRBV9 to TRBJ2-7; 9 bases match TRBD1. The germline V gene encodes CDR1 SGDLS and CDR2 YYNGEE. With V trimmed by 0 bases and J by 7 bases, 11 bases remained unmatched. The CDR3 covers 16 residues. CDR3 in DNA: TGTGCCAGCAGCGTAGTGCCGGAACAGGGGGCGAAAGAGCAGTACTTC. The encoded protein is CASSVVPEQGAKEQYF.

The genes are TRBV11-1 and TRBJ2-3; D remains unclear. The ends were cut back, 3 bases at V and 6 bases at J, with 7 bases in the middle. CDR3 size: 12 residues. Germline V lookup: CDR1 SGHAT, CDR2 FQDESV (reference sequence). In DNA, the CDR3 is TGTGCCAGCAGCTTTCTAAGGGATACGCAGTATTTT. This codes for CASSFLRDTQYF.

At least ten counts were recorded for this clone. J is TRBJ2-2 and V is TRBV29-1; D not resolved. This CDR3 spans 12 amino acids. CDR1 SQVTM and CDR2 ANQGSEA come from the germline V gene. The germline V and J ends were trimmed by 4 bases and 5 bases, with 8 bases remaining between them. The CDR3 region is CSVGSATGELFF. The CDR3, as DNA: TGCAGCGTTGGATCTGCGACCGGGGAGCTGTTTTTT.

This chain links TRBV10-3 with TRBJ2-5; 11 bases line up with TRBD2. Germline CDR1 ENHRY, CDR2 SYGVKD. V lost 4 bases, J lost 1 base, and 2 bases stayed unmatched. The CDR3 is made up of 15 amino acids. This CDR3 is CAISAGTSGQETQYF. The CDR3 DNA follows: TGTGCCATCAGTGCGGGGACTAGCGGCCAAGAGACCCAGTACTTC.

This chain connects TRBV2 to TRBJ2-5; 9 bases are a match to TRBD1. The ends lost 8 bases at V and 3 bases at J; junction bases unmatched: 10. The CDR3 spans 15 residues. CDR1 and CDR2 (germline): SNHLY, FYNNEI. CDR3 residues: CASGEQGASKETQYF. CDR3 nucleotides: TGTGCCAGCGGGGAACAGGGGGCCTCGAAAGAGACCCAGTACTTC.

The chain links TRBV7-9 to TRBJ1-6, with D hard to call. V was trimmed by 2 bases and J by 8 bases, leaving 16 bases between them. The CDR3 runs to 16 residues. CDR1 and CDR2 from the germline V gene are SEHNR and FQNEAQ (reference sequence). CDR3 sequence reads: CASSLSSPGRYSPLHF. The CDR3 DNA follows: TGTGCCAGCAGCTTATCCTCCCCGGGAAGGTATTCACCCCTCCACTTT.

This clone was seen repeatedly, ten times or more. The genes are TRBV7-2 and TRBJ2-1, with 9 positions matching TRBD2. Germline CDR1 and CDR2: SGHTA and FQGNSA. Trimming took 2 bases from V and 5 from J; bases not matched to a gene: 7. The CDR3 length is 16 residues. The CDR3 protein is CASSLRIAGAHNEQFF. The CDR3 DNA is TGTGCCAGCAGCTTACGGATAGCGGGAGCCCACAATGAGCAGTTCTTC.

The rearrangement uses TRBV11-2 and TRBJ2-5; no reliable D call. Germline loops: CDR1 SGHAT, CDR2 FQNNGV. This CDR3 is built from 12 residues. V lost 1 base to trimming and J lost 5 bases, with 5 bases between them. The CDR3 nucleotides are TGTGCCAGCAGCTTAGGATCCGAGACCCAGTACTTC. Its translation is CASSLGSETQYF.

The J gene is TRBJ2-7, the V gene TRBV13; D is unclear. V lost 5 bases to trimming and J lost 6 bases, with 17 bases between them. The CDR3 spans 14 residues. Per the germline V gene, CDR1 is PRHDT and CDR2 is FYEKMQ (reference sequence). The CDR3 here is CASSPSSLSGEQYF. CDR3 nucleotides: TGTGCCAGCAGCCCCTCTTCCCTATCGGGCGAGCAGTACTTC.

This chain joins TRBV28 and TRBJ1-4, with 8 bases that match TRBD1. Trimming removed 4 bases from V and 8 bases from J; junction bases left unmatched: 6. The CDR3 extends over 14 amino acids. The germline gives CDR1 MDHEN, CDR2 SYDVKM. CDR3 in DNA: TGTGCCAGCAGTTCGACAGGGGATGGGGAAAAACTGTTTTTT. The encoded protein is CASSSTGDGEKLFF.

This clone was observed once. This rearrangement joins TRBV10-1 to TRBJ2-1, with TRBD2 as a possible D gene (5 bases). Trimming stripped 4 bases from V and 9 bases from J, with 13 bases between. CDR1 WNHNN and CDR2 SYGVQD come from the germline V gene (reference sequence). This CDR3 comprises 13 residues. The DNA of the CDR3 is TGCGCCAGCAGTGTGGAAATAGAGGGTGAGCAGTTCTTC. Translated, it gives CASSVEIEGEQFF.

This clone was recorded once. V usage is TRBV7-9 and J usage is TRBJ1-4, with D uncertain. Germline CDR1 and CDR2: SEHNR and FQNEAQ (reference sequence). This CDR3 comprises 13 residues. Trimming cost V 1 base and J 3 bases, with 3 bases left between them. The DNA for the CDR3 is TGTGCCAGCAGCTTAGACCCTAATGAAAAACTGTTTTTT. As protein: CASSLDPNEKLFF.

V and J are TRBV5-1 and TRBJ1-3; D might be TRBD1 (6 bases). The ends were cut back, 0 bases at V and 2 bases at J, with 15 bases in the middle. This CDR3 spans 17 amino acids. CDR1 and CDR2 (germline): SGHRS, YFSETQ. Here the CDR3 DNA reads TGCGCCAGCAGCTTGGGGTCGGGGGGCAAGGCTGGAAACACCATATATTTT. It specifies CASSLGSGGKAGNTIYF.

This rearrangement joins TRBV7-2 to TRBJ2-5, with 12 nucleotides matching TRBD2. CDR1 SGHTA and CDR2 FQGNSA come from the germline V gene. There are 18 residues in the CDR3. V lost 5 bases, J lost 0 bases, and 10 bases stayed unmatched. CDR3 loop: CASSRGLLAGGYQETQYF. The CDR3 nucleotides are TGTGCCAGCAGCCGGGGCCTACTAGCGGGGGGTTACCAAGAGACCCAGTACTTC. The full variable domain, completed using reference TRBV7-2 and TRBJ2-5, is GAGVSQSPSNKVTEKGKDVELRCDPISGHTALYWYRQSLGQGLEFLIYFQGNSAPDKSGLPSDRFSAERTGGSVSTLTIQRTQQEDSAVYLCASSRGLLAGGYQETQYFGPGTRLLVL.

The chain is built from TRBV27 and TRBJ2-3; a possible D gene is TRBD2 (6 bases). The CDR3 totals 15 residues. Trimming stripped 8 bases from V and 3 bases from J, with 18 bases between. Germline CDR1 and CDR2: MNHEY and SMNVEV (reference sequence). CDR3 in amino acids: CASGSRREGTDTQYF. The DNA for the CDR3 is TGTGCCAGCGGATCTAGGCGGGAAGGGACAGATACGCAGTATTTT.

The CDR3 DNA reads as TGTGCCAGCAGCCCTCTGGGGTGGGGTGAAGCTTTCTTT. Translated: CASSPLGWGEAFF. The chain links TRBV7-9 to TRBJ1-1; D is uncertain. From germline, CDR1 is SEHNR and CDR2 FQNEAQ (reference sequence). The CDR3 sequence is 13 residues long. With 5 bases removed from V and 7 bases from J, the gap between germline ends came to 14 bases.

J is TRBJ1-6 and V is TRBV2; TRBD1 might be the D (5 bases). The CDR3 consists of 14 residues. Germline-derived CDR1 and CDR2 are SNHLY and FYNNEI. The V gene lost 6 bases and the J gene lost 4 bases, with 10 bases spanning the gap. The CDR3 region is CASRGTEYNSPLHF. In nucleotides, the CDR3 is TGTGCCAGCAGAGGGACCGAATATAATTCACCCCTCCACTTT.

The chain joins TRBV27 to TRBJ2-3; a weak D match, TRBD2 (6 bases). The germline CDR1 and CDR2 sequences are MNHEY and SMNVEV (reference sequence). With 4 bases removed from V and 2 bases from J, the gap between germline ends came to 16 bases. The CDR3 contains 16 residues. In DNA, the CDR3 is TGTGCCAGCAGTTGGAGGCGGGGAGCTTCCACAGATACGCAGTATTTT. It encodes CASSWRRGASTDTQYF.

The chain carries TRBV2 and TRBJ2-5, with 7 bases matching TRBD1. The CDR3 length is 14 residues. With 5 bases clipped from V and 4 bases from J, the junction kept 7 bases outside the gene matches. Germline V gives CDR1 SNHLY, CDR2 FYNNEI. This chain's CDR3 is CASSKEQGRETQYF. CDR3 coding DNA: TGTGCCAGCAGTAAGGAACAGGGGAGAGAGACCCAGTACTTC. The entire variable domain, with the rest obtained from reference TRBV2 and TRBJ2-5, is as follows: EPEVTQTPSHQVTQMGQEVILRCVPISNHLYFYWYRQILGQKVEFLVSFYNNEISEKSEIFDDQFSVERPDGSNFTLKIRSTKLEDSAMYFCASSKEQGRETQYFGPGTRLLVL.

The rearrangement joins TRBV6-5 to TRBJ1-1; D possibly corresponds to TRBD1 (6 bases). Germline CDR1 reads MNHEY; CDR2 reads SVGAGI. The ends were cut back, 7 bases at V and 0 bases at J, with 9 bases in the middle. This CDR3 contains 13 residues. The CDR3: CASTGQMNTEAFF. The CDR3, as DNA: TGTGCCAGCACCGGACAGATGAACACTGAAGCTTTCTTT.